A selection of T cell receptor beta chains follows, all from one sample in a study of TIL therapy for anti-PD-1-resistant metastatic lung cancer. Some clones are missing from TCRdb's copy, which holds only in-frame ones; the method was immunoSEQ multiplex PCR. The repertoire holds about 95,000 clones, with 65% as singletons. The sample here was tumor tissue, taken at baseline. These receptors were taken from a person aged 25 to 80 with non-small cell lung cancer. CDR3s include the opening cysteine and the closing phenylalanine or tryptophan. D genes are given only for firm matches. A clone size is listed for some rows: how often the clone was seen (once, few, many), or a class if it is expanded.

v_gene	d_gene	abundance	j_gene	CDR3nt	CDR3aa
TRBV11-2	.	.	TRBJ2-2	TGTGCCAGCAGCTCGATGGACAGATACACCGGGGAGCTGTTTTTT	CASSSMDRYTGELFF
TRBV18	.	.	TRBJ2-1	TGTGCCAGCTCACCCCGGGCAGGCCGACCTCCACGCCTCGGTGAGCAGTTCTTC	CASSPRAGRPPRLGEQFF
TRBV2	TRBD1	.	TRBJ2-1	TGTGCCAGCGGGTCCGGACAGGGAAGAATTGAGCAGTTCTTC	CASGSGQGRIEQFF
TRBV5-8	.	.	TRBJ2-1	TGTGCCAGCAGCTTGCCGGGGGGCGACAATGAGCAGTTCTTC	CASSLPGGDNEQFF
TRBV30	.	few	TRBJ1-5	TGTGCCTGGAGCCCAACAAACCCCGGGGCACTGCGAAATCAGCCCCAGCATTTT	CAWSPTNPGALRNQPQHF
TRBV6-5	.	.	TRBJ2-3	TGTGCCAGCAGTTACTCGGTAAACGGGGGAGATACGCAGTATTTT	CASSYSVNGGDTQYF
TRBV2	TRBD2	.	TRBJ2-2	TGTGCAGCGGGGTACAGGGAGCTGTTTTTT	CAAGYRELFF
TRBV19	TRBD1	.	TRBJ1-5	TGTGCCAGTGATAAGGGACAGAATAGCAATCAGCCCCAGCATTTT	CASDKGQNSNQPQHF
TRBV2	TRBD2	.	TRBJ2-3	TGTGCCAGCAGGGTGAGCGGGAGGGCCCCAGATACGCAGTATTTT	CASRVSGRAPDTQYF
TRBV7-7	.	.	TRBJ2-3	TGTGCTAGCAGCTTAGCCGAGGCAGATACGCAGTATTTT	CASSLAEADTQYF
TRBV6-6	.	many	TRBJ2-7	TGTGCCAGCAGTCGGGACCCCAGCTCCTACGAGCAGTACTTC	CASSRDPSSYEQYF
TRBV2	TRBD2	few	TRBJ2-3	TGTGCCATCCTGGGGGTGGGACTAGTCCGTCATACGCAGTATTTT	CAILGVGLVRHTQYF
TRBV7-9	TRBD1	few	TRBJ1-4	TGTGCCAGCAGTCTTGGCTTCGACAGGGTATGGGGTGAAAAACTGTTTTTT	CASSLGFDRVWGEKLFF
TRBV4-3	.	.	TRBJ2-1	TGCGCCAGCAGCCAAGGACCGGGGGTAGGAAATGAGCAGTTCTTC	CASSQGPGVGNEQFF
TRBV5-1	TRBD1	.	TRBJ1-2	TGCGCCAGCAGCCTCACAGGGGGCAGCATCTATGGCTACACCTTC	CASSLTGGSIYGYTF
TRBV5-1	.	.	TRBJ1-2	TGCGCCAGCAGCTCTACCCGGGACCTCTTTAACTATGGCTACACCTTC	CASSSTRDLFNYGYTF
TRBV6-2/TRBV6-3	.	.	TRBJ2-1	TGTGCCAGCAGTTCCAGGCCATACAATGAGCAGTTCTTC	CASSSRPYNEQFF
TRBV27	TRBD1	.	TRBJ2-2	TGTGCCAGCAGACCCGGACAGGGGCAGCTGTTTTTT	CASRPGQGQLFF
TRBV11-1	.	.	TRBJ1-5	TGTGCCAGCAGCTTAAACTCAAATCAGCCCCAGCATTTT	CASSLNSNQPQHF
TRBV6-2/TRBV6-3	.	.	TRBJ2-1	TGTGCCAGCAGTTACTCTCGAGGGGAGCAGTTCTTC	CASSYSRGEQFF
TRBV28	.	few	TRBJ1-1	TGTGCCAGCAGTTTATTGGGCAAGACTGAAGCTTTCTTT	CASSLLGKTEAFF
TRBV2	TRBD2	once	TRBJ2-1	TGTGCCAGCAGTAGGAGCGGGGGGGCCTATGAGCAGTTCTTC	CASSRSGGAYEQFF
TRBV5-5	TRBD1	.	TRBJ2-7	TGTGCCAGCAGCTTATTCGGGACAGATTACGAGCAGTACTTC	CASSLFGTDYEQYF
TRBV19	TRBD2	.	TRBJ2-1	TGTGCCAGTAGTATCTCCGGGACTAGGAGGGGCGGTGAGCAGTTCTTC	CASSISGTRRGGEQFF
TRBV6-5	.	.	TRBJ2-1	TGTGCCAGCATATCCGGGATCTACAATGAGCAGTTCTTC	CASISGIYNEQFF
TRBV6-5	.	.	TRBJ2-2	TGTGCCAGCAGTTACTCGCGAGGACTCACCGGGGAGCTGTTTTTT	CASSYSRGLTGELFF
TRBV10-2	TRBD1	.	TRBJ2-7	TGCGCCAGCAGTCAACAGGGGGCTCGAGGGGGCGAGCAGTACTTC	CASSQQGARGGEQYF
TRBV6-2/TRBV6-3	.	once	TRBJ1-5	TGTGCCAGCAGTTCCTTAAGCCCCAGGGGAAGCAATCAGCCCCAGCATTTT	CASSSLSPRGSNQPQHF
TRBV5-1	.	.	TRBJ2-1	TGCGCCAGCAGCGCCCTAATATCGAGCTCCTACAATGAGCAGTTCTTC	CASSALISSSYNEQFF
TRBV7-9	TRBD1	few	TRBJ1-2	TGTGCCAGCAGCTTAGTGGACAGGGATCTCGACTATGGCTACACCTTC	CASSLVDRDLDYGYTF
TRBV18	TRBD1	once	TRBJ2-3	TGTGCCAGCTCACCCGGGACAGTGGGAGATACGCAGTATTTT	CASSPGTVGDTQYF
TRBV7-9	TRBD2	.	TRBJ2-1	TGTGCCAGCAGCTTCTGGACTAGCGGGAGCGGGGAGCAGTTCTTC	CASSFWTSGSGEQFF
TRBV11-2	.	.	TRBJ1-1	TGTGCCAGCAGCCCTCAACGATCCACTGAAGCTTTCTTT	CASSPQRSTEAFF
TRBV3-1/TRBV3-2	.	.	TRBJ2-1	TGTGCCAGCAGCCAAGGGTTGCGTCTGGTGAGCTCCTACAATGAGCAGTTCTTC	CASSQGLRLVSSYNEQFF
TRBV28	.	.	TRBJ1-3	TGTGCCAGCATGGGGGTAGGCAACACCATATATTTT	CASMGVGNTIYF
TRBV4-1	.	.	TRBJ2-5	TGCGCCAGCAGCCAAGAGAGAGGGGAAGGAGAGACCCAGTACTTC	CASSQERGEGETQYF
TRBV4-1	TRBD1	few	TRBJ1-4	TGCGCCAGCAGCCAACTTCACAGGGGGACGAGGGAAAAACTGTTTTTT	CASSQLHRGTREKLFF
TRBV4-3	.	medium-sized	TRBJ2-2	TGCGCCAGCAGCCAAGACGCGGGGCCGGGGACCGGGGAGCTGTTTTTT	CASSQDAGPGTGELFF
TRBV6-4	.	.	TRBJ2-3	TGTGCCAGCAGTGACGTCTTCAAGGGACCAGATACGCAGTATTTT	CASSDVFKGPDTQYF
TRBV10-3	.	.	TRBJ1-3	TGTGCCATCAGTGAAGAGATCTCTGGAAACACCATATATTTT	CAISEEISGNTIYF
TRBV24-1	TRBD2	once	TRBJ2-2	TGTGCCACCAGTGATCCCGGACTAGCGGGAGGGTATGGCGGGGAGCTGTTTTTT	CATSDPGLAGGYGGELFF
TRBV30	.	.	TRBJ2-6	TGTGCCTGGAGTGAGGGCCTAGGGGAGATCTCTGGGGCCAACGTCCTGACTTTC	CAWSEGLGEISGANVLTF
TRBV4-1	.	.	TRBJ2-1	TGCGCCAGCAGCCACTACAATGAGCAGTTCTTC	CASSHYNEQFF
TRBV4-2	.	few	TRBJ1-6	TGTGCCAGCAGCCTAGACCCCGCTTCACCCCTCCACTTT	CASSLDPASPLHF
TRBV24-1	.	.	TRBJ2-1	TGTGCCACCAGTGCTCATCGGAGGGCCTACAATGAGCAGTTCTTC	CATSAHRRAYNEQFF
TRBV28	TRBD2	.	TRBJ2-5	TGTGCCAGCAGTCCCTTAGCGGGGGCGGGGGAGACCCAGTACTTC	CASSPLAGAGETQYF
TRBV24-1	.	.	TRBJ2-7	TGTGCCACCAGTGACTATAGATACGAGCAGTACTTC	CATSDYRYEQYF
TRBV5-1	TRBD2	.	TRBJ2-7	TGCGCCAGCAGCACCGGGGACTATTCCTACGAGCAGTACTTC	CASSTGDYSYEQYF
TRBV18	.	once	TRBJ2-7	TGTGCCAGCTCACCACGCGAATCTGGAAACTCCTACGAGCAGTACTTC	CASSPRESGNSYEQYF
TRBV6-5	TRBD2	.	TRBJ2-1	TGTGCCACTATCAAGGAGCGGGGGGGCCGGGAGCAGTTCTTC	CATIKERGGREQFF
TRBV9	.	few	TRBJ1-3	TGTGCCAGCAGCACAGGGACTGGAAACACCATATATTTT	CASSTGTGNTIYF
TRBV19	.	.	TRBJ1-1	TGTGCCAGTAATCTCTGGTCTGAAGCTTTCTTT	CASNLWSEAFF
TRBV7-9	.	.	TRBJ1-2	TGTGCCAGCAGCCCCCCAGGGGTCCATGGCTACACCTTC	CASSPPGVHGYTF
TRBV6-5	TRBD1	.	TRBJ1-5	TGTGCCAGCAGTTTGACAGGGGGCGCAGCACAGCCCCAGCATTTT	CASSLTGGAAQPQHF